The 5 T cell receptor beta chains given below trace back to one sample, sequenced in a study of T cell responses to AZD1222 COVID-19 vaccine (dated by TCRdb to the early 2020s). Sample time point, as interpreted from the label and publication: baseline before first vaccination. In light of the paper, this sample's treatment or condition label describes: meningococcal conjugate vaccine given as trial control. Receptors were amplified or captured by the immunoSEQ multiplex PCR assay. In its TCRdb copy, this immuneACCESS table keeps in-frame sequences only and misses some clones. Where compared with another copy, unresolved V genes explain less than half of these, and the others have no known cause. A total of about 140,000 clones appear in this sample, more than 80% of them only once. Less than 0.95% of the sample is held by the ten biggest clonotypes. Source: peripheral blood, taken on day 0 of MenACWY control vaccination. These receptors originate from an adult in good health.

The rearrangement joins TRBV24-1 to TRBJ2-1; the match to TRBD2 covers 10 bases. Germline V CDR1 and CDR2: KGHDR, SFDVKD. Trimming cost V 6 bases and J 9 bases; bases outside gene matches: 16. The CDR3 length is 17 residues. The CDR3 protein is CATSPVAGGEDWGEQFF. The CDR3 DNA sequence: TGTGCCACCAGTCCAGTAGCGGGGGGCGAAGATTGGGGTGAGCAGTTCTTC.

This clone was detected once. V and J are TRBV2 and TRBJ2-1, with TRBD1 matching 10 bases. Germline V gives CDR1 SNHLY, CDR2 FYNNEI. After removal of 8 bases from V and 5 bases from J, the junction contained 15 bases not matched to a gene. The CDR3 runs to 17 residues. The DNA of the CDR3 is TGTGCCAGCCCAAAAGGGGAGGACAGGGGGTTGCACAATGAGCAGTTCTTC. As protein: CASPKGEDRGLHNEQFF.

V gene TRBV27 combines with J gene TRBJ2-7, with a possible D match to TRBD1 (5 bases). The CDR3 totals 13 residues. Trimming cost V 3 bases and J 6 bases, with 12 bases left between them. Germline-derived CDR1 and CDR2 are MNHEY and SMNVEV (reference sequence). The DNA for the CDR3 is TGTGCCAGCAGTTTCTCACCTCAGGGCGAGCAGTACTTC. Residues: CASSFSPQGEQYF.

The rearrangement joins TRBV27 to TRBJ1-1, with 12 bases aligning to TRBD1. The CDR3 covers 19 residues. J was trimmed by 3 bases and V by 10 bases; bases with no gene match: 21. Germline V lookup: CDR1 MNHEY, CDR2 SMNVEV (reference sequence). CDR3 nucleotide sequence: TGTGCCACTCACTTCAGAGGCCCGGGACAGGGGGCTTTGGACACTGAAGCTTTCTTT. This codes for CATHFRGPGQGALDTEAFF.

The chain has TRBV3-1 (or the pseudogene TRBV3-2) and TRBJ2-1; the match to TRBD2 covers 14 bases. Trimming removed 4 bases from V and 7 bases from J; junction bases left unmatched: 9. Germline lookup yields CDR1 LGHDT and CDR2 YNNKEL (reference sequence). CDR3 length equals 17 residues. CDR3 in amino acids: CASSPGLAGGVWNEQFF. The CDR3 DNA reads TGTGCCAGCAGCCCTGGACTAGCGGGGGGTGTTTGGAATGAGCAGTTCTTC.